This record concerns one TCR beta chain sequence. What it binds is unknown. This may be a read error: a much more frequent sequence differs by one nucleotide. This specimen belongs to a study of molecular identifiers for immune sequencing clone quantification. Overall study findings and caveats: In CMV-specific effectors, clones above 20 copies held over 99% of molecules; naive, under 1%. Because of identical TCR molecules sharing a barcode, sizes of highly expanded clones could be underestimated.

Trimming left V 1 base short and J 5 bases short, with 14 bases between. Germline CDR1 and CDR2: PRHDT and FYEKMQ (reference sequence). The CDR3 loop spans 15 amino acids. The bulk TCR libraries were made with methods described before and with listed TCR primers. TCRdb processed the PCR reads anew with MiXCR; each CDR3 protein has one entry. This repertoire shows 60,000 to 70,000 distinct CDR3 sequences, 19% found once; its top ten account for over 1.1%. Naive CD8 T cells, phenotype CD8+CD4-CCR7+CD45RA+, were sorted. The sample comprised naive CD8+ T cells from blood, with Jurkat cell RNA spiked in. Subset denoted: FACS-sorted CD8+CD4-CCR7+CD45RA+ naive T cells. The chain employs TRBV13 and TRBJ2-5, with D possibly being TRBD1 or TRBD2 (6 bases each). The receptor was derived from a human donor in good health. Some libraries in this study had Jurkat cell RNA spiked in. CDR3 amino acids: CASSLEGGLVETQYF. In DNA, the CDR3 is TGTGCCAGCAGCTTAGAGGGGGGCTTAGTTGAGACCCAGTACTTC.